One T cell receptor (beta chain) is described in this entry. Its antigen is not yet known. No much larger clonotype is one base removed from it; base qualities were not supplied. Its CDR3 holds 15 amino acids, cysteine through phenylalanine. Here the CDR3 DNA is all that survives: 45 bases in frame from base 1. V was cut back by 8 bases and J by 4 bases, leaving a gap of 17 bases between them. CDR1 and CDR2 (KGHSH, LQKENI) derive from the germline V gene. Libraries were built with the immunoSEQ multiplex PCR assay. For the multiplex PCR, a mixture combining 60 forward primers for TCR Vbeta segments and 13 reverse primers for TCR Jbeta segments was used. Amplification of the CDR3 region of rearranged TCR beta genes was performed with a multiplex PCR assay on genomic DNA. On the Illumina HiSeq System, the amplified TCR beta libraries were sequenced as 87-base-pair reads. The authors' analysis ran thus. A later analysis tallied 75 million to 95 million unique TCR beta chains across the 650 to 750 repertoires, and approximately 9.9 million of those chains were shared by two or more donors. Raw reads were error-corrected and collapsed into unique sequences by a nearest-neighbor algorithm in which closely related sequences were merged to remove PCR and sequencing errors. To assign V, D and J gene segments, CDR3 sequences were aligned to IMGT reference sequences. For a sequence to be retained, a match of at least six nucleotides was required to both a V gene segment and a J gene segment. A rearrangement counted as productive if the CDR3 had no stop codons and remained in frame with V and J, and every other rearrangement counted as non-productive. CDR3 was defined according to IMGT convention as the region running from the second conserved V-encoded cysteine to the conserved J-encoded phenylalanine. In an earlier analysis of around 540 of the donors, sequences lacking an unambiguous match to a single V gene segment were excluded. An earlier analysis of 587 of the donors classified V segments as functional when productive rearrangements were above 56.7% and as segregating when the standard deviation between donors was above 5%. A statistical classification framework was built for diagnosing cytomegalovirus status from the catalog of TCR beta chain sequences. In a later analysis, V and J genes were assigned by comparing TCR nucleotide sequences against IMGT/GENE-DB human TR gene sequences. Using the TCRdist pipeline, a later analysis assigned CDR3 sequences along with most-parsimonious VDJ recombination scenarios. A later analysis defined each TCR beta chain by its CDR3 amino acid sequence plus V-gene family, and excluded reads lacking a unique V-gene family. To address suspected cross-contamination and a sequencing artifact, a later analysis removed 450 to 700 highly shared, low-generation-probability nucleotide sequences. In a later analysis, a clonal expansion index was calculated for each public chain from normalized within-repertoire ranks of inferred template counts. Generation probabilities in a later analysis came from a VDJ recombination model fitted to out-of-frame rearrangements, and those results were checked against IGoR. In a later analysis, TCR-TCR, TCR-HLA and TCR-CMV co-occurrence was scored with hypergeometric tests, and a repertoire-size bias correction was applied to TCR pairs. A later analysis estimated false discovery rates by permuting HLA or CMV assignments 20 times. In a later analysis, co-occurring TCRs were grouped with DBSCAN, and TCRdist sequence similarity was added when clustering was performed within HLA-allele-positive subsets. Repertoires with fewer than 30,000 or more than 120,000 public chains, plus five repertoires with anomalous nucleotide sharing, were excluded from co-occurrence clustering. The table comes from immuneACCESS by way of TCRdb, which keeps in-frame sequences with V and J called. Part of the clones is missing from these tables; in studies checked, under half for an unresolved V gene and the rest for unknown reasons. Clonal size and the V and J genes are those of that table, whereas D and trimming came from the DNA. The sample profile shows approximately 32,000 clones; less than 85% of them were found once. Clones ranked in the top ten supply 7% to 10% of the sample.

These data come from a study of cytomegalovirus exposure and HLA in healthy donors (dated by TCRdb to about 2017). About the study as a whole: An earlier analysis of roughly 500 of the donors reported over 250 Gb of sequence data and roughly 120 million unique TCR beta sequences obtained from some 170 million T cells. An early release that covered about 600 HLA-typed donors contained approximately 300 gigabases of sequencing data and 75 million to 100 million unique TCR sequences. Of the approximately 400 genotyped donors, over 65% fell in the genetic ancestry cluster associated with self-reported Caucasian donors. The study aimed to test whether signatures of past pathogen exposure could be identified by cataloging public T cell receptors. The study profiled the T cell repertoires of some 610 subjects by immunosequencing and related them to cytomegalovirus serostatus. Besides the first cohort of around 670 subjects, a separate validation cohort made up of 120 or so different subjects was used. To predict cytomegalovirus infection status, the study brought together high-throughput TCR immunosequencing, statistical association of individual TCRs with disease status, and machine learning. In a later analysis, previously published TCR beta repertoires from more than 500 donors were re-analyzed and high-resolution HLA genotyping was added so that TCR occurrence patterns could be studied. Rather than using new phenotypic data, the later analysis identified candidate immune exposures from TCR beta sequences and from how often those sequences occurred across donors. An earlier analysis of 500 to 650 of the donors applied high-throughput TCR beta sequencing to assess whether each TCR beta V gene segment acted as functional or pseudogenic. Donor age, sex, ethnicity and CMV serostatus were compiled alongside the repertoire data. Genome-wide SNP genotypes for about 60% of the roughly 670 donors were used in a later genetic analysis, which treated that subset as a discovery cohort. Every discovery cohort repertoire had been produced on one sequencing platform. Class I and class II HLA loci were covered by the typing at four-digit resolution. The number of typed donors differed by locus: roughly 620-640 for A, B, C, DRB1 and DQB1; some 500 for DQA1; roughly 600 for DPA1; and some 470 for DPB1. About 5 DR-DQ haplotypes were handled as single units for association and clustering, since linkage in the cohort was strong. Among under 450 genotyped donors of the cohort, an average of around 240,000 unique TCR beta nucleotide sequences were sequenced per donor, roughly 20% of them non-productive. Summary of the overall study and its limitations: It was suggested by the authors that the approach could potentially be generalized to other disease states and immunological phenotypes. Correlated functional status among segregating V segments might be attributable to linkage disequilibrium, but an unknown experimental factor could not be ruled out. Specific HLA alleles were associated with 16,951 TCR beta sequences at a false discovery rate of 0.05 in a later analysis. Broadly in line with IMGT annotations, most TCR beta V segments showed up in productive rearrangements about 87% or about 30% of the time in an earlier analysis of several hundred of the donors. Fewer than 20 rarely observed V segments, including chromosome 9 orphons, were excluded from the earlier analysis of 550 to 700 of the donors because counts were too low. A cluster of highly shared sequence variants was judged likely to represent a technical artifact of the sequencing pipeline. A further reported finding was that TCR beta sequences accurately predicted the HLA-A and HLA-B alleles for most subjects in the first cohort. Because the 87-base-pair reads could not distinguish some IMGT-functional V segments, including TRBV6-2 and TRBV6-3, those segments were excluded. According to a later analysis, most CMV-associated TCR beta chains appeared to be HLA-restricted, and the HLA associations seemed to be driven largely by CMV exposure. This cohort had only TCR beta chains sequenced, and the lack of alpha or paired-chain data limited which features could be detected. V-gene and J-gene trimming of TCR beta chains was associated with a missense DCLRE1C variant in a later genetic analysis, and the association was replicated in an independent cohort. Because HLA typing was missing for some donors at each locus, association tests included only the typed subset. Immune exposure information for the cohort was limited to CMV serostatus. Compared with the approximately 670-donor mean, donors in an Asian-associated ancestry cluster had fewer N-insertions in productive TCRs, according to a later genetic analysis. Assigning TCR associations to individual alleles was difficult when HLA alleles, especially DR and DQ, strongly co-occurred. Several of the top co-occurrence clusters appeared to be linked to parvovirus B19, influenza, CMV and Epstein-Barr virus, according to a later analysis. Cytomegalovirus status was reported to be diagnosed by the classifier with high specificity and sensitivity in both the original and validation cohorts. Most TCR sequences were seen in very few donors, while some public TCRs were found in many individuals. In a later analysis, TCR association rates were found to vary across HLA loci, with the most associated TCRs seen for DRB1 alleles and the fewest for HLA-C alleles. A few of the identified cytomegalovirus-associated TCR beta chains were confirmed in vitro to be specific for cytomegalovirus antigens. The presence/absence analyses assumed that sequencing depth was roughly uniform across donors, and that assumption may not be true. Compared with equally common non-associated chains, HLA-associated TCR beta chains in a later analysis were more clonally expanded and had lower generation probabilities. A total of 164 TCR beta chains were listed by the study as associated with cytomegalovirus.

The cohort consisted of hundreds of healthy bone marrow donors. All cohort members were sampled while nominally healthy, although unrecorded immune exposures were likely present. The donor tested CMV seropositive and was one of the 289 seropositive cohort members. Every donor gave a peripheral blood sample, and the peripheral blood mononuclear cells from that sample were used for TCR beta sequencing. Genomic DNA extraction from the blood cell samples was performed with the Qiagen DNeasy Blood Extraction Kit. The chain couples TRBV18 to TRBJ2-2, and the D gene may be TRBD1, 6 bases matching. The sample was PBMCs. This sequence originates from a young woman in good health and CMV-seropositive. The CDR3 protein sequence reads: CASRIDRIRTGELFF. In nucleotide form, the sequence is TGTGCCAGCCGGATAGACAGGATTCGCACCGGGGAGCTGTTTTTT.